Following are 10 T cell receptor beta chains from one sample sequenced in a study of blood T cell repertoires in COVID-19. Repertoires were generated with immunoSEQ multiplex PCR, while TCRdb's copy carries only in-frame clones and drops some. The sample shows 150,000 to 200,000 clones, approximately 83% of them seen only once. The sample was peripheral blood. The receptors were gathered from a human donor with active or convalescent COVID-19. The donor label of this sample is uncertain.

The V gene is TRBV14, the J gene TRBJ1-2; D perhaps matches TRBD1 (6 bases). Germline CDR1 is SGHDN and CDR2 is FVKESK. This CDR3 region has 15 residues. Trimming stripped 1 base from V and 6 bases from J, with 15 bases between. In nucleotides, the CDR3 is TGTGCCAGCAGCCAAGCCGGGGTGAGGGGGAATGGCTACACCTTC. Translating it yields CASSQAGVRGNGYTF. The entire variable domain, with the rest obtained from reference TRBV14 and TRBJ1-2, is as follows: EAGVTQFPSHSVIEKGQTVTLRCDPISGHDNLYWYRRVMGKEIKFLLHFVKESKQDESGMPNNRFLAERTGGTYSTLKVQPAELEDSGVYFCASSQAGVRGNGYTFGSGTRLTVV.

V is TRBV6-5 and J is TRBJ1-4; a possible D gene is TRBD1 (6 bases). Trimming took off 2 bases at V and 3 bases at J, with 13 bases between the two ends. CDR3 size: 16 residues. Germline CDR1 and CDR2: MNHEY and SVGAGI. CDR3 sequence (DNA): TGTGCCAGCAGTTACCGTCACAGGGCTCCTAATGAAAAACTGTTTTTT. Encoded protein: CASSYRHRAPNEKLFF.

The chain carries TRBV25-1 and TRBJ2-1, with 8 bases identical to TRBD1. Per the germline V gene, CDR1 is MGHDK and CDR2 is SYGVNS. This CDR3 has 14 residues. With V trimmed by 3 bases and J by 8 bases, 6 bases remained unmatched. The CDR3: CASSDIQGVHEQFF. For the CDR3, the DNA is TGTGCCAGCAGTGATATACAGGGGGTCCATGAGCAGTTCTTC.

V usage is TRBV27 and J usage is TRBJ1-2; 11 positions match TRBD1. CDR1 MNHEY and CDR2 SMNVEV come from the germline V gene (reference sequence). This CDR3 is built from 15 residues. The V and J ends lost 5 bases and 5 bases, in that order; junction bases with no gene match: 7. The CDR3 DNA reads as TGTGCCAGCAGTCCCGGACAGGGGGCTGGATATGGCTACACCTTC. Translated: CASSPGQGAGYGYTF.

The chain employs TRBV10-1 and TRBJ2-7; 12 bases are shared with TRBD2. Looked up from germline, CDR1 is WNHNN and CDR2 is SYGVQD (reference sequence). J lost 3 bases, V lost 6 bases, and 6 bases had no gene match. This CDR3 is built from 15 residues. The CDR3 bases are TGCGCCAGCAGCTCGGGACTAGCGGGCAGCTACGAGCAGTACTTC. Translated: CASSSGLAGSYEQYF.

The V and J genes are TRBV28 and TRBJ2-4; D is uncertain. V was clipped by 8 bases and J by 2 bases, with 7 bases between them. In germline, CDR1 is MDHEN, CDR2 SYDVKM. CDR3 length equals 12 residues. The CDR3 DNA reads as TGTGCCAGCCAAGCATCCAAAAACATTCAGTACTTC. It specifies CASQASKNIQYF. Based on the CDR3 plus reference TRBV28 and TRBJ2-4, the full variable domain is DVKVTQSSRYLVKRTGEKVFLECVQDMDHENMFWYRQDPGLGLRLIYFSYDVKMKEKGDIPEGYSVSREKKERFSLILESASTNQTSMYLCASQASKNIQYFGAGTRLSVL.

This sequence joins TRBV10-3 and TRBJ1-5, with 10 bases that match TRBD1. The CDR3 sequence is 17 residues long. Germline CDR1 ENHRY, CDR2 SYGVKD. V dropped 2 bases and J dropped 4; count of bases not matched to a gene: 8. Here the CDR3 DNA reads TGTGCCATCAGTGAGGACAGGGGGCTTATCCAGAATCAGCCCCAGCATTTT. This translates into CAISEDRGLIQNQPQHF.

This clone was detected a few times. This chain joins TRBV1 and TRBJ2-7; the D call of TRBD2 is as the table states it, not checked on the DNA. TRBV1 is a pseudogene segment. The CDR3 contains 15 residues. CDR3 nucleotide sequence: TGCACCAGCAGCCAAGATGAGTTAGCGGGAGCCGAGCAGTACTTC. This gives the protein CTSSQDELAGAEQYF.

The genes are TRBV5-5 and TRBJ2-2, with a weak D call TRBD2 (6 bases). V lost 0 bases and J 0 bases, leaving 9 bases between the germline ends. The germline V gene has CDR1 SGHKS and CDR2 YYEKEE (reference sequence). There are 16 residues in the CDR3. Here the CDR3 reads CASSLGPGANTGELFF. For the CDR3, the DNA is TGTGCCAGCAGCTTGGGTCCGGGGGCGAACACCGGGGAGCTGTTTTTT. The whole variable domain, filled in from reference TRBV5-5 and TRBJ2-2, reads DAGVTQSPTHLIKTRGQQVTLRCSPISGHKSVSWYQQVLGQGPQFIFQYYEKEERGRGNFPDRFSARQFPNYSSELNVNALLLGDSALYLCASSLGPGANTGELFFGEGSRLTVL.

This chain uses TRBV28 with TRBJ1-5; D gene unclear. CDR3 length: 15 residues. V gave up 8 bases and J gave up 3 bases, with 17 bases separating them. CDR1 and CDR2 from the germline V gene are MDHEN and SYDVKM. The CDR3 reads CASGRALGPNQPQHF. The CDR3 nucleotides are TGTGCCAGCGGGCGGGCTCTCGGTCCCAATCAGCCCCAGCATTTT.